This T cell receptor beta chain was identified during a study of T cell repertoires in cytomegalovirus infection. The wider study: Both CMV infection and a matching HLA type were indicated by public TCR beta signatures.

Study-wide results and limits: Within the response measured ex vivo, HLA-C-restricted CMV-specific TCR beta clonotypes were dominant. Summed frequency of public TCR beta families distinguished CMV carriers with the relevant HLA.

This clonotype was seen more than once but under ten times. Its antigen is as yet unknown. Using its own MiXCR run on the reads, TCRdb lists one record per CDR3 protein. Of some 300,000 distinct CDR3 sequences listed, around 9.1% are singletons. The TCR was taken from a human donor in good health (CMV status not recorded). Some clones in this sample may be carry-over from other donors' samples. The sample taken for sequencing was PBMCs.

CDR3 protein: CASGSGLEAAGELFF. CDR3 bases: TGTGCCAGCGGATCCGGGCTAGAGGCCGCCGGGGAGCTGTTTTTT. The rearrangement links TRBV2 to TRBJ2-2; D unresolved. CDR1 and CDR2 from the germline V gene are SNHLY and FYNNEI. The CDR3 totals 15 residues. V lost 8 bases to trimming and J lost 6 bases, with 19 bases between them.